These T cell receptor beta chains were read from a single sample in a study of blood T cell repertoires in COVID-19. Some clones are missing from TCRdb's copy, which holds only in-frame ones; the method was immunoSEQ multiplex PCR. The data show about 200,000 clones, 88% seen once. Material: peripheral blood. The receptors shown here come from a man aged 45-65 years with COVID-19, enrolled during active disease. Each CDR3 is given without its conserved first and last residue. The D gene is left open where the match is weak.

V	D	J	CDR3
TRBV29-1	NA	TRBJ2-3	SVVRLAQYTDTQY
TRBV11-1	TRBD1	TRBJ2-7	ASSFRDSHYEQY
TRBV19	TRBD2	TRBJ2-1	ASSITGTNYNEQF
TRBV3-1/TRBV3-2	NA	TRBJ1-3	ASSFFGQSIGNTIY
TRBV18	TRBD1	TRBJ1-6	ASSPDRGFSPLH
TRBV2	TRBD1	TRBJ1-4	ASSETGTGGEKLF
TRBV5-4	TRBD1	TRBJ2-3	ASSPRDRGTDTQY
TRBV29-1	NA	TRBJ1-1	SVLLVTGNTEAF
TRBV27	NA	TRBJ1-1	ASSLYQVHTEAF
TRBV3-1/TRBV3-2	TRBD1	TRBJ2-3	ASSQAQGGPTDTQY
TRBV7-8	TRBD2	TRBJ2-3	ASSLWDGTSGRGNSTDTQY
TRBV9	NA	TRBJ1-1	ASSVGPFSKAF
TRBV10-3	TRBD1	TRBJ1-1	AISPGQGDTEAF
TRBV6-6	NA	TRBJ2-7	ASSLTIYEQY
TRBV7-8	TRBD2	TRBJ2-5	ASSLADLFREDETQY
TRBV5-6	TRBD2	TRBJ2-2	ASSPPGLILTGELF
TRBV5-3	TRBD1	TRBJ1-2	ARSRKGQGAGYGYT
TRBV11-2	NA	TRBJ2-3	ASSPTASGKDTQY
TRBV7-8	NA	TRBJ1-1	ASSLEGPKNTEAF
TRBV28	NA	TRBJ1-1	AIDTVRNTEAF
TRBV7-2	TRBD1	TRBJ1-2	ASSLDPSGGHGYT
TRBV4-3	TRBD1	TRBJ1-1	ASSQPETGDTEAF
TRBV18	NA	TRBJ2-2	ASSPMAGVSGELF
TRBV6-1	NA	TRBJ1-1	ASSEAPRDTEAF
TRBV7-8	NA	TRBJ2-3	ASSLKARAATTDTQY
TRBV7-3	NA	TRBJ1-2	ASSPGGDVGYT
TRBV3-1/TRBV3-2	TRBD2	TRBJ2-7	ASSPGAGGPYEQY
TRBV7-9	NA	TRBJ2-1	ASSSTSGQPVNEQF
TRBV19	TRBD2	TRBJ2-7	ASSIGGTSGRYEQY
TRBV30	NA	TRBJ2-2	AWKGRENTGELF
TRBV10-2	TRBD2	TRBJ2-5	ASSPGLAVRGPQY
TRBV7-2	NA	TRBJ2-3	ASQGFTSTDTQY
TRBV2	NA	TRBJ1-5	ASSESRLSNQPQH